This T cell receptor (beta chain) was captured in a study of shared clonotypes between healthy human individuals. General observations from the study: Few donors limited the genetic and exposure-history diversity represented. Only blood was sampled, and tissue TCR repertoires likely differ from blood ones.

Original methodology: ImmunoSEQ gave junction-only sequences without quality scores, so filtering differed. TCRdb keeps only in-frame clones here, not all; method: immunoSEQ multiplex PCR. The DNA gave D and trimming, while V, J and clone size come from that table. The sample has approximately 740,000 clones; 74% are singletons. Donors included only healthy HIV-negative adults lacking recent acute infections or vaccinations. Germline lookup yields CDR1 GTSNPN and CDR2 SVGIG (reference sequence). Trimming left V 4 bases short and J 10 bases short, with 19 bases between. The CDR3 has 13 residues. To note about this clone: Its antigen remains unknown.

Sequenced sample: memory CD4+ T cells sorted from blood. Subset in this sample: CD45RA-negative fraction. This receptor was taken from a woman in her twenties or thirties in good health. J is TRBJ1-2 and V is TRBV30; D may be TRBD1 (6 bases). The CDR3 here is CAWNVYSAGAYTF. In DNA, the CDR3 is TGTGCCTGGAACGTCTATTCCGCAGGGGCCTACACCTTC. The complete variable domain, with remaining parts taken from reference TRBV30 and TRBJ1-2, reads SQTIHQWPATLVQPVGSPLSLECTVEGTSNPNLYWYRQAAGRGLQLLFYSVGIGQISSEVPQNLSASRPQDRQFILSSKKLLLSDSGFYLCAWNVYSAGAYTFGSGTRLTVV.